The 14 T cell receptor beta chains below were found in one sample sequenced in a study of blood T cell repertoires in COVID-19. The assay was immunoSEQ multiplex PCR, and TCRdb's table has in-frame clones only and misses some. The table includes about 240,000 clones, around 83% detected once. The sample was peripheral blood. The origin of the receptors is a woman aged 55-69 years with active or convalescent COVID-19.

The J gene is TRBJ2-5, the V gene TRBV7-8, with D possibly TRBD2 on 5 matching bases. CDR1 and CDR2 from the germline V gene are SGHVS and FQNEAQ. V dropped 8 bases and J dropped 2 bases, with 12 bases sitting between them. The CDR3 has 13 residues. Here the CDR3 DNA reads TGTGCCAGCGGGCGAGGGCCACAAGAGACCCAGTACTTC. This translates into CASGRGPQETQYF.

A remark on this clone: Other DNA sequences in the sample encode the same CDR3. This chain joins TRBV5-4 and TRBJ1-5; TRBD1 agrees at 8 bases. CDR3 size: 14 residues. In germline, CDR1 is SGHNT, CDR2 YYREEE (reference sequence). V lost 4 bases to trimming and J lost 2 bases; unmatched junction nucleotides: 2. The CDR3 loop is CASSLDRGNQPQHF. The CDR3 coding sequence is TGTGCCAGCAGCCTGGACAGGGGCAATCAGCCCCAGCATTTT.

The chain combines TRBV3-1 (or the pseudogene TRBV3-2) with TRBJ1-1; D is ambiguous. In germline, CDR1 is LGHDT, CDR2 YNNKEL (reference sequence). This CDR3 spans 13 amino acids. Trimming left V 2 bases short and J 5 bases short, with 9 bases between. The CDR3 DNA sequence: TGTGCCAGCAGCCAACTAGACGGAACTGAAGCTTTCTTT. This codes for CASSQLDGTEAFF.

The CDR3 DNA sequence: TGCGCCAGCAGCTCGCTGGTGGGACAGCCTGAAGCTTTCTTT. This sequence encodes CASSSLVGQPEAFF. The rearrangement links TRBV5-1 to TRBJ1-1; 7 nucleotides match TRBD1. The CDR3 is made up of 14 amino acids. Germline assignment: CDR1 SGHRS and CDR2 YFSETQ. V lost 3 bases, J lost 6 bases, and 8 bases stayed unmatched.

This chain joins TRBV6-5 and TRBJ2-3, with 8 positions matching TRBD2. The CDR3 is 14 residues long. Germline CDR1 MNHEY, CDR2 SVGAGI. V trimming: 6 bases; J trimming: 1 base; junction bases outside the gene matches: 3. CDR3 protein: CASRLSGGTDTQYF. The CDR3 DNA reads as TGTGCCAGCAGACTTAGCGGGGGCACAGATACGCAGTATTTT.

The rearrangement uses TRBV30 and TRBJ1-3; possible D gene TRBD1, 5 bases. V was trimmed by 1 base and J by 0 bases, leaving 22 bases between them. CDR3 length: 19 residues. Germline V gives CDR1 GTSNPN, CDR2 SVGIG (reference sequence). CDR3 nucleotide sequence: TGTGCCTGGAGTGCGGGCCGGGGGTCTGGTCGGTACTCTGGAAACACCATATATTTT. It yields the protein CAWSAGRGSGRYSGNTIYF.

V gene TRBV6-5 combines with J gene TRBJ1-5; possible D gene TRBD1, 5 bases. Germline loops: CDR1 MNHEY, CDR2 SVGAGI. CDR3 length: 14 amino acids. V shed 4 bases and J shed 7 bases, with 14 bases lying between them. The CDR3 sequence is CASSFLGQGQPQHF. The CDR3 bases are TGTGCCAGCAGTTTTTTAGGGCAGGGCCAGCCCCAGCATTTT.

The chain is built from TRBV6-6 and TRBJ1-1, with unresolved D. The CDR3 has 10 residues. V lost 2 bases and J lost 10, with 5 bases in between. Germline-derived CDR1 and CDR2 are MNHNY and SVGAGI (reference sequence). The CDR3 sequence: CASSYPVAFF. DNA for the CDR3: TGTGCCAGCAGTTACCCGGTAGCTTTCTTT.

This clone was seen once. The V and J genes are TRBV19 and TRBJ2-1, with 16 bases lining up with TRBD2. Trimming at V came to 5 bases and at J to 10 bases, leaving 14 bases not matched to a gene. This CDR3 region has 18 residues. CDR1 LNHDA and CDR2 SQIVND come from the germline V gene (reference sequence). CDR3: CASSVLLGLAGGLGEQFF. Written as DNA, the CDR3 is TGTGCCAGTAGTGTCCTTTTGGGACTAGCGGGGGGGCTGGGGGAGCAGTTCTTC.

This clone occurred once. CDR3 residues: CASSPGQKQETQYF. CDR3 sequence (DNA): TGTGCCAGCTCCCCCGGACAGAAACAAGAGACCCAGTACTTC. J is TRBJ2-5 and V is TRBV18; D might be TRBD1 (6 bases). Germline-derived CDR1 and CDR2 are KGHSH and LQKENI. V was trimmed by 6 bases and J by 2 bases, leaving 13 bases between them. This CDR3 region has 14 residues.

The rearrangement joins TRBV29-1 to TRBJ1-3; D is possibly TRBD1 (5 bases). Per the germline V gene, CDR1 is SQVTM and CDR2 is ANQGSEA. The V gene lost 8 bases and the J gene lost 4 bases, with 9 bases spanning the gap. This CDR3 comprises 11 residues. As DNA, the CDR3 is TGCAGCCTACGGACAGGAAACACCATATATTTT. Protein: CSLRTGNTIYF.

Here the CDR3 reads CASSQLSPDTQYF. CDR3 sequence (DNA): TGCGCCAGCAGCCAACTTTCTCCAGATACGCAGTATTTT. V and J are TRBV4-1 and TRBJ2-3, with D unclear. This CDR3 has 13 residues. Trimming took off 2 bases at V and 4 bases at J, with 7 bases between the two ends. Germline V gene lookup returns CDR1 MGHRA and CDR2 YSYEKL.

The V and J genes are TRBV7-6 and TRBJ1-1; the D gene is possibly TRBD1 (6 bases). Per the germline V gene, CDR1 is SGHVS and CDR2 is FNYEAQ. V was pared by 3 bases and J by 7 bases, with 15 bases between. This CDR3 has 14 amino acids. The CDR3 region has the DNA TGTGCCAGCAGCTTGGACGGGACATCCAATGAAGCTTTCTTT. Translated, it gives CASSLDGTSNEAFF.

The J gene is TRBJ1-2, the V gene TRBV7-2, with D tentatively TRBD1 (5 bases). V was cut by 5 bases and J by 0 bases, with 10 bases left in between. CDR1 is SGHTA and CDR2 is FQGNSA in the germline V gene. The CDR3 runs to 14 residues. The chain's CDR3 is CASSAVRANYGYTF. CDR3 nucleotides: TGTGCCAGCAGCGCCGTCAGGGCTAACTATGGCTACACCTTC.